The subject of this entry is one T cell receptor beta chain. These data are taken from a study of molecular identifiers for immune sequencing clone quantification. Each CDR3 protein gets one entry after TCRdb re-called the PCR reads with MiXCR. The table has around 100,000 distinct CDR3 sequences, about 35% seen once. The CDR3 loop spans 14 amino acids. Trimming stripped 10 bases from V and 0 bases from J, with 16 bases between. Germline assignment: CDR1 SEHNR and CDR2 FQNEAQ (reference sequence). This chain connects TRBV7-9 to TRBJ2-7; D unclear. Source material: naive CD8+ T cells from blood, with Jurkat cell RNA spiked in. Stated subset: FACS-sorted CD8+CD4-CCR7+CD45RA+ naive T cells. The TCR sequence derives from a human donor in good health. Some libraries in this study had Jurkat cell RNA spiked in. CDR3 amino acids: CATHKDSISYEQYF. In DNA, the CDR3 is TGTGCCACTCATAAAGACTCCATCTCCTACGAGCAGTACTTC.